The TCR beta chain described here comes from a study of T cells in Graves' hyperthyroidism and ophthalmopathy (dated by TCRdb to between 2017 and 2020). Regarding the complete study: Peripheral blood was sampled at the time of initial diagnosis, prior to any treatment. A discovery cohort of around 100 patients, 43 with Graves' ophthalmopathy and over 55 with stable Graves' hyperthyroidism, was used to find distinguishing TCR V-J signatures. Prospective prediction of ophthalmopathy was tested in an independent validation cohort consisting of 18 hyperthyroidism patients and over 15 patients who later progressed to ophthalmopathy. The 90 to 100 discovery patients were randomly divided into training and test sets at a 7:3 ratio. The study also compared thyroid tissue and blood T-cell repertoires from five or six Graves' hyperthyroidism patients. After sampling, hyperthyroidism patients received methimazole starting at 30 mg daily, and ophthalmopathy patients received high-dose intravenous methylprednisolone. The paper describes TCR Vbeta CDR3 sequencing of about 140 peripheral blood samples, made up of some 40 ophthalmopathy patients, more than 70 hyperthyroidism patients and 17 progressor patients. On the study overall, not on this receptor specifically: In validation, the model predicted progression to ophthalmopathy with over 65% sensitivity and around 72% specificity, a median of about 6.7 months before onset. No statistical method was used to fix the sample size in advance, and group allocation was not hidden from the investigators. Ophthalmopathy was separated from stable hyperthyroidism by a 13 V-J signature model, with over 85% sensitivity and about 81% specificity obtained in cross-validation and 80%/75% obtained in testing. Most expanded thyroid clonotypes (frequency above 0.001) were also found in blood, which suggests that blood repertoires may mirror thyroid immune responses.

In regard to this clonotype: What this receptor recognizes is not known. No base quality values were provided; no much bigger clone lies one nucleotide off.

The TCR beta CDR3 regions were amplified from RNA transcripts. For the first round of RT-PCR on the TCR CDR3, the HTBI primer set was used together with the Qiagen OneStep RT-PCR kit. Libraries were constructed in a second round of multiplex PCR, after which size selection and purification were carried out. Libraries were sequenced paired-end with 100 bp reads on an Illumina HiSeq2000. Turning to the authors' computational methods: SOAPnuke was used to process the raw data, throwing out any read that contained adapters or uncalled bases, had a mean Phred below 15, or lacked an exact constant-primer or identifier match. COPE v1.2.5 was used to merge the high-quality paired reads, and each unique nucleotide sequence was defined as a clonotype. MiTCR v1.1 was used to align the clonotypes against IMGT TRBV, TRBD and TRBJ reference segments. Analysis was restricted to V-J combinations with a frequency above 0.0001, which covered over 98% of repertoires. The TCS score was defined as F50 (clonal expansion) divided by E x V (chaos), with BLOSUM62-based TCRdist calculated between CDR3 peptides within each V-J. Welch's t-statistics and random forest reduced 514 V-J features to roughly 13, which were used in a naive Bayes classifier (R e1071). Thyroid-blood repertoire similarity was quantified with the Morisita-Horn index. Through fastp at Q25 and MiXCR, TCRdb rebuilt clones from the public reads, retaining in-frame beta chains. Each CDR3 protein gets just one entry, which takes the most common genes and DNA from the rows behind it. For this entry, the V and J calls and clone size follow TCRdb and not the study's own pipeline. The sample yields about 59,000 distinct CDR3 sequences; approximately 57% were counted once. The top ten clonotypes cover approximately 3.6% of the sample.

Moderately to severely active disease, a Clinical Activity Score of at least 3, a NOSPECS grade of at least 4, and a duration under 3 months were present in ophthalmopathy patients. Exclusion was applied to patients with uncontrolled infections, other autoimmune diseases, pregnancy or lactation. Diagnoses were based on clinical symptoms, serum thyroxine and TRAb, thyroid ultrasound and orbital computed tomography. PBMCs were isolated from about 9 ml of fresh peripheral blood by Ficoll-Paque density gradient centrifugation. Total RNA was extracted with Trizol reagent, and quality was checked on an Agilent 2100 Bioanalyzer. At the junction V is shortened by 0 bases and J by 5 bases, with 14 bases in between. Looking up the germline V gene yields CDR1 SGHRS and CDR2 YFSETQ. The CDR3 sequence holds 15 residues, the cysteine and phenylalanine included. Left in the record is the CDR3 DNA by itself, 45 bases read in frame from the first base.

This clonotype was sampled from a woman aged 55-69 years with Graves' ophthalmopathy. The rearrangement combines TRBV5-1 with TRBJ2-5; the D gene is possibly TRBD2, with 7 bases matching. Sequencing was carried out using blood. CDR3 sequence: CASSLAPGGGETQYF. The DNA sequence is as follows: TGCGCCAGCAGCTTGGCTCCGGGGGGCGGGGAGACCCAGTACTTC.